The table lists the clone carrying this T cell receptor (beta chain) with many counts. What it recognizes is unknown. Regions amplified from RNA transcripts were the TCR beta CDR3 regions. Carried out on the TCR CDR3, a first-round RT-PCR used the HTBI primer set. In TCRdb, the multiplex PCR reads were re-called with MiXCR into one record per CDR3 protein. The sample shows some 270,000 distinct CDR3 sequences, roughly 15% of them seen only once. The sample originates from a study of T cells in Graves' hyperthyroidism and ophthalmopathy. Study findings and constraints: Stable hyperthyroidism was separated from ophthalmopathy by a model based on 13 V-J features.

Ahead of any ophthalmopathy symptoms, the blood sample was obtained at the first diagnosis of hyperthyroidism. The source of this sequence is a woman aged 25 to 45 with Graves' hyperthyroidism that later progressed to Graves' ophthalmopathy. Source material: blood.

CDR3 sequence: CSARELEGDYEQYF. The CDR3 bases are TGCAGTGCTAGAGAACTTGAAGGAGACTACGAGCAGTACTTC. The J gene is TRBJ2-7, the V gene TRBV20-1, with no clear D. This CDR3 is 14 amino acids long. The germline V and J ends were trimmed by 0 bases and 3 bases, with 12 bases remaining between them. Germline V gene sequence: CDR1 DFQATT, CDR2 SNEGSKA (reference sequence).